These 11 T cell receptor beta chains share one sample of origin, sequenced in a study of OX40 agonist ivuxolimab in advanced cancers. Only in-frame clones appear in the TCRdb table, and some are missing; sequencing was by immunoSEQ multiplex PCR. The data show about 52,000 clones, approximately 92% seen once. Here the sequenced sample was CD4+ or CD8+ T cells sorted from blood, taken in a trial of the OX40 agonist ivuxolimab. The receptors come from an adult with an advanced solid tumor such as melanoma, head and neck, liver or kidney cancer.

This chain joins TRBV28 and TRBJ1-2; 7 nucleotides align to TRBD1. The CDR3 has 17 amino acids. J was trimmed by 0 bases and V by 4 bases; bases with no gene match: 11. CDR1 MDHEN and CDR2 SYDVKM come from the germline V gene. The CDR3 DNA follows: TGTGCCAGCAGTTACCAATGGGACAGCGCACCTAACTATGGCTACACCTTC. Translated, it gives CASSYQWDSAPNYGYTF.

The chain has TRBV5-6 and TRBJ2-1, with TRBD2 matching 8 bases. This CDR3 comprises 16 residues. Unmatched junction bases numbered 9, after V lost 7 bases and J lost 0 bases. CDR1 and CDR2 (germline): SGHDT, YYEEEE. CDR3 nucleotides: TGTGCCAGCCACACGGGGGGGGCGGTCTCCTACAATGAGCAGTTCTTC. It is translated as CASHTGGAVSYNEQFF.

CDR3 residues: CASAGTSNTGELFF. CDR3 coding DNA: TGCGCCAGCGCCGGGACATCGAACACCGGGGAGCTGTTTTTT. This sequence joins TRBV5-1 and TRBJ2-2, with a weak D call TRBD1 (6 bases). The CDR3 runs to 14 residues. Trimming shortened V by 7 bases and J by 0 bases, and 10 bases separated the two germline ends. Looked up from germline, CDR1 is SGHRS and CDR2 is YFSETQ.

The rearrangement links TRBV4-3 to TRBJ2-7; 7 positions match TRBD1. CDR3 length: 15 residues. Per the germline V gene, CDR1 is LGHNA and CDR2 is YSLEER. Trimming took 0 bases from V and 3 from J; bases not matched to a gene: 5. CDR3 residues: CASSQDSRQGYEQYF. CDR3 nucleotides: TGCGCCAGCAGCCAAGATTCGCGACAGGGCTACGAGCAGTACTTC.

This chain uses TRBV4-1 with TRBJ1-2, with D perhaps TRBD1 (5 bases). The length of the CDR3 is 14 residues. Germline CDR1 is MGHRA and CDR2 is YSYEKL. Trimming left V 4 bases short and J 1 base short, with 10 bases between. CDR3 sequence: CASSPGTVNYGYTF. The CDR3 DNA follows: TGCGCCAGCAGCCCCGGGACGGTTAACTATGGCTACACCTTC.

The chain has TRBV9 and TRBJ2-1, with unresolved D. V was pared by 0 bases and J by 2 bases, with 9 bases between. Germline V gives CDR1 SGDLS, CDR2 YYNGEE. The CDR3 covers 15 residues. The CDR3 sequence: CASSVDPQPYNEQFF. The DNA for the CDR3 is TGTGCCAGCAGCGTAGACCCCCAACCCTACAATGAGCAGTTCTTC.

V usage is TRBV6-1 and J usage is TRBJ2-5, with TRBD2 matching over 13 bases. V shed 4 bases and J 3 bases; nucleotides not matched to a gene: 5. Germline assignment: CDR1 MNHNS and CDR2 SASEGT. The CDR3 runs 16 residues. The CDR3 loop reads CASSVLAGGVEETQYF. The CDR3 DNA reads TGTGCCAGCAGTGTACTAGCGGGAGGGGTAGAAGAGACCCAGTACTTC.

In DNA form, the CDR3 reads TGTGCCACCAGGCGGACAAGCACAGATACGCAGTATTTT. It yields the protein CATRRTSTDTQYF. The chain carries TRBV14 and TRBJ2-3; D perhaps matches TRBD1 (5 bases). The CDR3 contains 13 residues. CDR1 and CDR2 (germline): SGHDN, FVKESK. The V gene lost 10 bases and the J gene lost 0 bases, with 11 bases spanning the gap.

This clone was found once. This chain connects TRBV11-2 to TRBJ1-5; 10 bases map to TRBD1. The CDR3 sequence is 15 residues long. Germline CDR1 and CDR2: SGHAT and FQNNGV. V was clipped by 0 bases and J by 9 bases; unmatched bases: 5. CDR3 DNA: TGTGCCAGCAGCTTAGATCTGGGACAGGGGTGGCCCCAGCATTTT. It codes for CASSLDLGQGWPQHF.

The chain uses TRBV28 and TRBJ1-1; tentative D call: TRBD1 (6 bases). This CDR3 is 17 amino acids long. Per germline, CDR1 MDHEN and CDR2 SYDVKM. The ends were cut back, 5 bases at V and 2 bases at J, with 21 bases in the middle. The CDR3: CASSSGPFVDRNTEAFF. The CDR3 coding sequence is TGTGCCAGCAGTAGCGGACCCTTTGTGGACAGAAACACTGAAGCTTTCTTT.

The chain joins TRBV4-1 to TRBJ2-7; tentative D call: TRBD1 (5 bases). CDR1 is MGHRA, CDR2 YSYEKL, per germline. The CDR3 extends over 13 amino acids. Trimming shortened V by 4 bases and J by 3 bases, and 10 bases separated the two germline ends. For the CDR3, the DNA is TGCGCCAGCAGCCTAGGACAAAACTACGAGCAGTACTTC. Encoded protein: CASSLGQNYEQYF.